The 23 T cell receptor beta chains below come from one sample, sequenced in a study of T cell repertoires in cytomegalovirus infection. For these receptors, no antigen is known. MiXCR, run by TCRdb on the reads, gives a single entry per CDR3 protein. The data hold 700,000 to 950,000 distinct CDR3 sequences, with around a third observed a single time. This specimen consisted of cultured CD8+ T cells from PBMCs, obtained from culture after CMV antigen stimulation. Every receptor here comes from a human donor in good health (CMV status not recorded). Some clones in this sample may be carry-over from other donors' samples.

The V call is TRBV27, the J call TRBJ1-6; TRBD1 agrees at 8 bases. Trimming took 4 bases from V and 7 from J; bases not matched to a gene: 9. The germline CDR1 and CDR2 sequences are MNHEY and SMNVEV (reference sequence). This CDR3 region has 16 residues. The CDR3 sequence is CASSSIDRGHNSPLHF. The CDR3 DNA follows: TGTGCCAGCAGTTCCATTGACAGGGGCCACAATTCACCCCTCCACTTT.

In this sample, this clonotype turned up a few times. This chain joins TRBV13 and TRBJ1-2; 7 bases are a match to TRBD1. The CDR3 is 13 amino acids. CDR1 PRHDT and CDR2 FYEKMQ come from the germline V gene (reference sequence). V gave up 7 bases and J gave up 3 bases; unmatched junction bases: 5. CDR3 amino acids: CASTQGLDYGYTF. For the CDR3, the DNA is TGTGCCAGCACACAGGGGCTCGACTATGGCTACACCTTC.

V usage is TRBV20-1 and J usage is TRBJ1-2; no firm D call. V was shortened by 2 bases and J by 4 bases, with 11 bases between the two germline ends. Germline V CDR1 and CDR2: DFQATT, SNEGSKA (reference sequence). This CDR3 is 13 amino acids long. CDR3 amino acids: CSARIPGPYGYTF. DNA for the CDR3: TGCAGTGCTAGAATTCCAGGACCCTATGGCTACACCTTC.

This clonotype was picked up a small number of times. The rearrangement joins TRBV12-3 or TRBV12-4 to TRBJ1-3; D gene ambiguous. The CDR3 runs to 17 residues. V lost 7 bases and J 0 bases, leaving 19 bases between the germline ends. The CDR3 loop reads CASTSPYDVYSGNTIYF. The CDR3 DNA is TGTGCCAGCACTTCCCCTTATGACGTTTACTCTGGAAACACCATATATTTT.

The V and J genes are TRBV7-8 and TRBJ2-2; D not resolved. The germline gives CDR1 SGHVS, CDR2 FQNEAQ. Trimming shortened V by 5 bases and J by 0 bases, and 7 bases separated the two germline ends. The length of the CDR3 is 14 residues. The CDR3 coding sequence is TGTGCCAGCAGCCCCAGCCCGAACACCGGGGAGCTGTTTTTT. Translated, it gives CASSPSPNTGELFF. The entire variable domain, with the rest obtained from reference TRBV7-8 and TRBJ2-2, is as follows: GAGVSQSPRYKVAKRGQDVALRCDPISGHVSLFWYQQALGQGPEFLTYFQNEAQLDKSGLPSDRFFAERPEGSVSTLKIQRTQQEDSAVYLCASSPSPNTGELFFGEGSRLTVL.

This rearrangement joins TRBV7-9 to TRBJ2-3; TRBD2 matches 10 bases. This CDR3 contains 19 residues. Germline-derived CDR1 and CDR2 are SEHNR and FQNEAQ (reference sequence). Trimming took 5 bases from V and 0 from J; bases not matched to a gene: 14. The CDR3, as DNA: TGTGCCAGCAGCCCCCATCAGACTAGCGGGCACTCTAGCACAGATACGCAGTATTTT. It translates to CASSPHQTSGHSSTDTQYF. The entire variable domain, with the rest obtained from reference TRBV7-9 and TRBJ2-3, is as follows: DTGVSQNPRHKITKRGQNVTFRCDPISEHNRLYWYRQTLGQGPEFLTYFQNEAQLEKSRLLSDRFSAERPKGSFSTLEIQRTEQGDSAMYLCASSPHQTSGHSSTDTQYFGPGTRLTVL.

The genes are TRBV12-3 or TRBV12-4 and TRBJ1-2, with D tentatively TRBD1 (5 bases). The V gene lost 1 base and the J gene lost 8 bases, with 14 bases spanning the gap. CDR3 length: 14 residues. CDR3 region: CASSLGTIPAGYTF. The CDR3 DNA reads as TGTGCCAGCAGTTTAGGGACAATCCCTGCGGGCTACACCTTC.

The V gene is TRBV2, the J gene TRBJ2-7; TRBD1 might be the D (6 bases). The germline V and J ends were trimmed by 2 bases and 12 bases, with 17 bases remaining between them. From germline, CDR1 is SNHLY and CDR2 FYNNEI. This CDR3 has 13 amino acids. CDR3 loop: CASSEPLTGRGYV. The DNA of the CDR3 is TGTGCCAGCAGTGAACCCCTGACAGGTCGTGGGTACGTC.

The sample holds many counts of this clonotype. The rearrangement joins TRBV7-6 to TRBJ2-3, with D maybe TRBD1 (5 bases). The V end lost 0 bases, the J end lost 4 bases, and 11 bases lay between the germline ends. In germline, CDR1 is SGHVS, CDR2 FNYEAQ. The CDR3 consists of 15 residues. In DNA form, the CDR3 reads TGTGCCAGCAGCTTAGCAGGGGATGGGGCAGATACGCAGTATTTT. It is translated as CASSLAGDGADTQYF. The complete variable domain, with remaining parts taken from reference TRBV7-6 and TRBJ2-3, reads GAGVSQSPRYKVTKRGQDVALRCDPISGHVSLYWYRQALGQGPEFLTYFNYEAQQDKSGLPNDRFSAERPEGSISTLTIQRTEQRDSAMYRCASSLAGDGADTQYFGPGTRLTVL.

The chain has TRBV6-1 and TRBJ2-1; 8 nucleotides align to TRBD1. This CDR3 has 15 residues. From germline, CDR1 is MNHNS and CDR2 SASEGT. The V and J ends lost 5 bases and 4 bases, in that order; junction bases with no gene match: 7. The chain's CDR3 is CASSKGDRQYNEQFF. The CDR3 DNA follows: TGTGCCAGCAGTAAAGGGGACAGGCAATACAATGAGCAGTTCTTC.

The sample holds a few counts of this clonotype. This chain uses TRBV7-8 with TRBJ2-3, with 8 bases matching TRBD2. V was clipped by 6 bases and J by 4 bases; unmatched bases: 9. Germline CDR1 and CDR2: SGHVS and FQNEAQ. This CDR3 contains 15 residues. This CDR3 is CASSVGTRRADTQYF. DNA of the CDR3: TGTGCCAGCAGTGTGGGGACTAGAAGAGCAGATACGCAGTATTTT.

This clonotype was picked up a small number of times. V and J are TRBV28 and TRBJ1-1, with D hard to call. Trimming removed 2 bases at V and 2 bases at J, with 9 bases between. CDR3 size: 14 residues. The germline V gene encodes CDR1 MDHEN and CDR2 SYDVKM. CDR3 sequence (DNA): TGTGCCAGCAGTTTAAGGACTTCAAACACTGAAGCTTTCTTT. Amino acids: CASSLRTSNTEAFF.

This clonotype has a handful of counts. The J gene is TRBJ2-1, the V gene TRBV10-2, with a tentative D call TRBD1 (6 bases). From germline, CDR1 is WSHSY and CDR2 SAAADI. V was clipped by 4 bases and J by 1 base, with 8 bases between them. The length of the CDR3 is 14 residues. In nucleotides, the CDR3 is TGCGCCAGCAGTGCAGGGGTATCCTACAATGAGCAGTTCTTC. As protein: CASSAGVSYNEQFF.

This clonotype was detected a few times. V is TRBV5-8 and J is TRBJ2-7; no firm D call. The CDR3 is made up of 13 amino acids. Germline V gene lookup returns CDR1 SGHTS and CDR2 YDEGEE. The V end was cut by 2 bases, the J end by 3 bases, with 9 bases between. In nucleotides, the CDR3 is TGTGCCAGCAGCTTACCCAGTCTCTACGAGCAGTACTTC. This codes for CASSLPSLYEQYF.

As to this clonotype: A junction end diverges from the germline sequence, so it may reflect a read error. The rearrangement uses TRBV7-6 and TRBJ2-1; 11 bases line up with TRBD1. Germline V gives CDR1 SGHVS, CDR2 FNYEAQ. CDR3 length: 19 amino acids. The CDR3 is CVSSLVRDRGFSSYNEQFF. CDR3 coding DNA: TGTGTCAGCAGCTTAGTCCGGGACAGGGGGTTTAGCTCCTACAATGAGCAGTTCTTC.

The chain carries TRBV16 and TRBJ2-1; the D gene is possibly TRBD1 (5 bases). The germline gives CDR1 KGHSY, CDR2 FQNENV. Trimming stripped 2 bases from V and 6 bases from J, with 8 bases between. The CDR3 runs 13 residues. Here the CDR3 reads CASSQQGSNEQFF. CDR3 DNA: TGTGCCAGCAGCCAACAGGGATCCAATGAGCAGTTCTTC.

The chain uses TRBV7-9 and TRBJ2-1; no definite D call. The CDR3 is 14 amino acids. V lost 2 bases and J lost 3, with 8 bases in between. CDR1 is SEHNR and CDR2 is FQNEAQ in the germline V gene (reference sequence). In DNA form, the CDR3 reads TGTGCCAGCAGCTTATTTGAGTTCTACAATGAGCAGTTCTTC. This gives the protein CASSLFEFYNEQFF.

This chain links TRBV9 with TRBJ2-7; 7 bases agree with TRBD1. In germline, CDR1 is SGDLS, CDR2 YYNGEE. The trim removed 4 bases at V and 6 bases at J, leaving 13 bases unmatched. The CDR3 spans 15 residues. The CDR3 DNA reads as TGTGCCAGCAGCCCCCTCCCTTCGTACAGGGGCGAGCAGTACGTC. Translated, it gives CASSPLPSYRGEQYV.

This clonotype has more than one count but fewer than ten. CDR3 residues: CASSDRGAYNEQFF. CDR3 DNA: TGTGCCAGCAGTGACAGGGGTGCCTACAATGAGCAGTTCTTC. The chain joins TRBV28 to TRBJ2-1; 8 bases map to TRBD1. Germline assignment: CDR1 MDHEN and CDR2 SYDVKM. V was pared by 5 bases and J by 2 bases, with 2 bases of the junction left unmatched. There are 14 residues in the CDR3.

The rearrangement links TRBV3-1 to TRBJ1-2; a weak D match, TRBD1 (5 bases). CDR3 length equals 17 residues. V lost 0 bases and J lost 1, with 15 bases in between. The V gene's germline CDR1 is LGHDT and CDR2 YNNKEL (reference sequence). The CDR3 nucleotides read TGTGCCAGCAGCCAAGATAGCCCAGGGTCATATAACTATGGCTACACCTTC. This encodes CASSQDSPGSYNYGYTF.

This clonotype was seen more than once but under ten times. CDR3 amino acids: CASIAGSGDSGNTIYF. The CDR3 DNA is TGTGCCAGCATCGCGGGGTCCGGAGACTCTGGAAACACCATATATTTT. The rearrangement links TRBV7-6 to TRBJ1-3; the D is unclear. Germline V gives CDR1 SGHVS, CDR2 FNYEAQ. Trimming pared 7 bases from V and 0 bases from J, leaving 16 bases between. The CDR3 has 16 amino acids. Using reference TRBV7-6 and TRBJ1-3 for the parts outside the CDR3, the full variable domain is GAGVSQSPRYKVTKRGQDVALRCDPISGHVSLYWYRQALGQGPEFLTYFNYEAQQDKSGLPNDRFSAERPEGSISTLTIQRTEQRDSAMYRCASIAGSGDSGNTIYFGEGSWLTVV.

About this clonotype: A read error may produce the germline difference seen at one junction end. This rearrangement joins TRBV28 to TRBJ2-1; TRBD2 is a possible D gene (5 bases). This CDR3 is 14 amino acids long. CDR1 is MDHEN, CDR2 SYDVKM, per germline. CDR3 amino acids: CVSSLKAGGNEQFF. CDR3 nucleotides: TGTGTCAGCAGTTTAAAGGCCGGCGGGAATGAGCAGTTCTTC.

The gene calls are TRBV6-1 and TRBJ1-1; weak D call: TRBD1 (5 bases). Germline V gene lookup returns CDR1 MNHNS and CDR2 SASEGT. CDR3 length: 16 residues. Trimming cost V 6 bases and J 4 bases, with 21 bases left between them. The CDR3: CASSFGGEKEVTEAFF. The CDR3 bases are TGTGCCAGCAGCTTTGGAGGGGAGAAGGAAGTCACTGAAGCTTTCTTT.